The sample holds one count of the clone carrying this T cell receptor beta chain. Germline CDR1 reads SNHLY; CDR2 reads FYNNEI. CDR3 size: 15 residues. V shed 6 bases and J 1 base; nucleotides not matched to a gene: 1. These data originate in a study of blood T cell repertoires in COVID-19. As for the study in general: T cells, B-cell-depleted T cells, or PBMCs supplied cDNA or gDNA.

Measured with immunoSEQ multiplex PCR; TCRdb has only the in-frame clones, and not every one. The data hold 180,000 or so clones, with less than 85% observed a single time. This sequence was found in a woman between 45 and 65 years old who had recovered from COVID-19. The chain carries TRBV2 and TRBJ2-4; 12 positions agree with TRBD2. The sample taken for sequencing was PBMCs or T cells enriched from blood (not recorded which). The CDR3 DNA sequence: TGTGCCAGCAGGACTAGCGGGGGTGCCAAAAACATTCAGTACTTC. Protein: CASRTSGGAKNIQYF.